This section outlines one T cell receptor beta chain sequence together with its context. This record belongs to a study of T cells in Graves' hyperthyroidism and ophthalmopathy. Trimming pared 4 bases from V and 0 bases from J, leaving 10 bases between. In germline, CDR1 is SGHDN, CDR2 FVKESK. The CDR3 length is 15 residues. Amplified TCR beta CDR3 regions derived from RNA transcripts. Using the HTBI primer set, a first-round RT-PCR was run on the TCR CDR3. TCRdb re-called the multiplex PCR reads with MiXCR, one entry per CDR3 protein. The sample has about 500,000 distinct CDR3 sequences, about a sixth seen once. Pregnant or lactating patients were excluded, as were those with uncontrolled infection or other autoimmune disease.

The rearrangement joins TRBV14 to TRBJ2-1; D tentatively reads TRBD1 or TRBD2 (5 bases each). This TCR was sampled from a woman aged 18-30 years with Graves' hyperthyroidism. The sequenced material came from blood. Here the CDR3 DNA reads TGTGCCAGCAGCCGGGGACGCAGCTCCTACAATGAGCAGTTCTTC. Protein: CASSRGRSSYNEQFF.